This T cell receptor (beta chain) was obtained from a study of blood T cell repertoires in COVID-19. Study overall: T cells, B-cell-depleted T cells, or PBMCs supplied cDNA or gDNA.

With V trimmed by 3 bases and J by 6 bases, 2 bases remained unmatched. This CDR3 region has 13 residues. The assay was immunoSEQ multiplex PCR, and TCRdb's table has in-frame clones only and misses some. Among roughly 80,000 clones listed, roughly 78% were seen once. Sequenced: peripheral blood. This TCR was recovered from a human donor in a cohort sampled during active COVID-19. This chain links TRBV12-3 or TRBV12-4 with TRBJ2-7; the match to TRBD1 covers 10 bases. The CDR3 DNA reads as TGTGCCAGCAGTTTCGGGACAGGGGTCGAGCAGTACTTC. Translating gives CASSFGTGVEQYF.